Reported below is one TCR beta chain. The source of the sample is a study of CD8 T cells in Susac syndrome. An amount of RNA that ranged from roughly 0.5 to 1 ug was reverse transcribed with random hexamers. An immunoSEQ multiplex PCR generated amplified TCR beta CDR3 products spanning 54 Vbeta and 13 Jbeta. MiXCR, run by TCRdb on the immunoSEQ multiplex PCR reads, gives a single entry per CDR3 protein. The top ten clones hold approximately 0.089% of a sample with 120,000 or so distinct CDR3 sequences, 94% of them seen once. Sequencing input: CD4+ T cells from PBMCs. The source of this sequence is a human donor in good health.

CDR3 sequence (DNA): TGCGCCAGCAGAGGAACATCGGACGGCTACGAGCAGTACTTC. It translates to CASRGTSDGYEQYF. The genes are TRBV5-1 and TRBJ2-7, with D hard to call. From germline, CDR1 is SGHRS and CDR2 YFSETQ. There are 14 residues in the CDR3. The germline V and J ends were trimmed by 5 bases and 3 bases, with 15 bases remaining between them.